Sequencing of this TCR beta chain was carried out in a study of vaccination effects on CD4 cells after COVID-19 (dated by TCRdb to about 2022). As for the study more broadly: Participants received two doses of either the BNT162b2 or the mRNA-1273 mRNA SARS-CoV-2 vaccine. The full study included 9 to 10 COVID-19 convalescent patients and a handful of SARS-CoV-2-naive healthy vaccine recipients. SARS-CoV-2 spike-specific CD4+ TCR repertoires were compared before and after mRNA vaccination in COVID-19 convalescent patients and in infection-naive vaccine recipients. Cultures from other donors in the study were sequenced with the Oncomine TCR Beta short-read assay on an Illumina iSeq 100.

The CDR3, from cysteine to phenylalanine, totals 15 residues. CDR3 DNA only is kept here, 45 bases in frame from base 1. V ends up 3 bases short and J 4 bases short, with an unmatched junction base count of 7. As encoded in the germline V gene, CDR1 is MNHNS while CDR2 is SASEGT. General conclusions and limits of the study: Among healthy vaccine recipients, nearly all vaccine-induced clones were SARS-CoV-2 mono-reactive, and only 1 of 255 was cross-reactive with common cold coronaviruses. Clones induced by infection and clones induced by vaccination both contracted markedly at late timepoints after vaccination, which fits with T cell responses waning over time. Limitations of the study were the small number of convalescent patients and the absence of early post-infection timepoints.

In the ViraFEST assay, PBMC were stimulated with viral peptide pools, and TCR sequencing was then used to find antigen-specific CD4+ T cell clonotypes based on their expansion. After 10 to 11 days of culture, CD4+ T cells were isolated with the EasySep CD4+ T cell isolation kit. Negative nucleocapsid antibody results before and after vaccination confirmed that the healthy vaccine recipients had no prior SARS-CoV-2 infection. Two million PBMC per well were cultured in IMDM with 5% human AB serum, 7.5 to 10 IU/ml IL-2 and gentamicin, plus 10 ug/ml peptides. Half of the culture medium was replaced with fresh IL-2-containing medium on days 3 and 7. Unless otherwise noted, each peptide stimulation condition was cultured in triplicate wells. Using Ficoll-Paque Plus gradient centrifugation, PBMC were separated from whole blood and then either used fresh or cryopreserved at -140C. The overlapping peptide pools covered the spike proteins of SARS-CoV-2 as well as those of the common cold coronaviruses HCoV-NL63, HCoV-OC43 and HCoV-229E. Genomic DNA was extracted from cultured CD4+ T cells with the QIAamp micro DNA kit.

This clone occurred a few times. Its antigen has not been determined. Base-call qualities are not available, and no considerably larger clone is one nucleotide away. The library was generated by the immunoSEQ multiplex PCR assay. DNA from the cultured, isolated CD4+ T cells was subjected to TCR beta CDR3 sequencing. The original methods were these. Non-productive TCR sequences were removed, reads were trimmed to the CDR3 region, and CDR3s of at least 7 amino acids were retained. Antigen-specific clonotypes were identified with the MANAFEST web app by comparing expansion in peptide wells against reference cultures. Positive clones required FDR<0.05 expansion versus reference and all other wells, odds ratio above 5, and frequency above 0.1% in two replicate wells. A clonotype was defined as cross-reactive if the clonotype was significantly expanded both in SARS-CoV-2 spike wells and in at least one common cold coronavirus spike condition. CDR3 similarity was assessed by Levenshtein distance using the stringdist R package, and unrooted trees were constructed with ape in R 3.6.1. TCRdb carries this immuneACCESS record with in-frame sequences only. Its versions omit some clonotypes, under half of them owing to an unresolved V gene in the studies checked, with the rest unexplained. V and J calls and clone size are as listed in that table; D and trimming were resolved from the DNA. Within this sample are about 38,000 clones, with under 75% of them counted one time only. The top ten clonotypes cover more than 20% of the sample.

Here the sequenced sample was CD4+ T cells from PBMCs cultured with SARS-CoV-2 spike peptides, taken before COVID-19 vaccination. In light of the paper, this sample's cell subset or site label describes: SARS-CoV-2 spike overlapping peptide pool stimulation. The receptor's source is a human donor who received a COVID-19 vaccine. The chain was built from TRBV6-1 and TRBJ2-7, and 9 junction bases match TRBD2. The bases read TGTGCCAGCAGTGAGAGACTAGCGGTTGAATACGAGCAGTACTTC. Its coded protein is CASSERLAVEYEQYF.